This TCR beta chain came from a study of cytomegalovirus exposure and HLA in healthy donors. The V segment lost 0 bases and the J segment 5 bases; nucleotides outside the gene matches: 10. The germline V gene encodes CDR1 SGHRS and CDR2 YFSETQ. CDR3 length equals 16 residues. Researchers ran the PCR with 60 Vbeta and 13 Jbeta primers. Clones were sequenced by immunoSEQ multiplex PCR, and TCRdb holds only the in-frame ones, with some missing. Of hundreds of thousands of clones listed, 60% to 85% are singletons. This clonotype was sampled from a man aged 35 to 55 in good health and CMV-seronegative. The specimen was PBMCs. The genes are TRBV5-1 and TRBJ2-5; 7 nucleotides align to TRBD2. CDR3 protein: CASSLGGGPRRETQYF. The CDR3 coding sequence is TGCGCCAGCAGCTTGGGCGGGGGTCCTAGGCGGGAGACCCAGTACTTC.